This T cell receptor beta chain is from a study of blood T cell repertoires in COVID-19. The repertoire was sequenced with immunoSEQ multiplex PCR; TCRdb's copy has only in-frame clones and lacks some. The sample has just over 150,000 clones, roughly nine tenths seen once. Germline V lookup: CDR1 ENHRY, CDR2 SYGVKD. The CDR3 is made up of 14 amino acids. V was cut by 3 bases and J by 0 bases, with 7 bases left in between. The sequence was collected from a woman in her 40s with acute or convalescent COVID-19. The V gene is TRBV10-3, the J gene TRBJ2-3; D remains ambiguous. Sequencing was performed on peripheral blood. CDR3 in amino acids: CAISDPTSTDTQYF. CDR3 in DNA: TGTGCCATCAGTGACCCGACTAGCACAGATACGCAGTATTTT.